This record looks at one TCR beta chain sequence and its context. This record belongs to a study of blood T cell repertoires in COVID-19. About the research overall: Samples taken during acute and convalescent COVID-19 were collected in the United States, Italy and Spain. Sources were T cells, B-cell-depleted T cells, or PBMCs; the material itself was cDNA or gDNA.

Per the original data handling: Researchers report that nucleated cell counts were estimated from reference gene primer amplification. Profiled with immunoSEQ multiplex PCR; TCRdb holds only in-frame clones, not every one. That table is the source of V, J and clone size, and D and trimming were worked out from the DNA. Altogether under 140,000 clones are present, nearly 90% being singletons, with the ten largest covering roughly 5%. Trimming removed 5 bases from V and 13 bases from J, with 29 bases in between. CDR3 length: 16 amino acids. CDR1 is SEHNR, CDR2 FQNEAQ, per germline (reference sequence).

The sample consisted of peripheral blood. The receptor's source is a human donor in a cohort sampled during active COVID-19. The chain carries TRBV7-9 and TRBJ1-1; D is perhaps TRBD1 (5 bases). The CDR3 reads CASSPGGRGMTEGGFF. The CDR3, as DNA: TGTGCCAGCAGCCCTGGTGGGCGGGGAATGACAGAAGGCGGTTTCTTT.